This TCR beta chain emerged from a study of T cells in narcolepsy. In the study overall: Healthy controls were enrolled alongside patients with narcolepsy type 1 or type 2.

Repertoires were generated with immunoSEQ multiplex PCR, while TCRdb's copy carries only in-frame clones and drops some. Of around 30,000 clones listed, 90% were seen once; the top ten hold more than 0.95%. Trimming removed 3 bases at V and 7 bases at J, with 13 bases between. This CDR3 contains 14 residues. Looked up from germline, CDR1 is MDHEN and CDR2 is SYDVKM. This clone appeared once. Its antigen is undetermined. Study results and limitations: HCRT-specific and TRIB2-specific autoreactive clonotypes appeared among same-patient CSF and blood CD4+ clonotypes. Healthy controls reportedly lacked the autoreactive clonotypes serially found in patients' blood. Some memory CD4+ repertoires had no autoreactive clone sequences.

Sequencing was performed on CD45RA- memory CD4+ T cells from PBMCs. The sequence was obtained from a human donor with narcolepsy. The chain combines TRBV28 with TRBJ1-5; no definite D call. The CDR3 loop is CASSLGHSYQPQHF. DNA of the CDR3: TGTGCCAGCAGTTTGGGTCATTCTTACCAGCCCCAGCATTTT.